Below, 14 T cell receptor beta chains from the same sample are listed, as sequenced in a study of graft-versus-host responses after intestinal transplantation. Repertoires were generated with immunoSEQ multiplex PCR, while TCRdb's copy carries only in-frame clones and drops some. The top ten hold 1.2% of the sample, which has roughly 100,000 clones, roughly 93% seen once. These receptors have no known antigen. The sample in question was unstimulated CD8+ T cells sorted from spleen or lymph node cells, obtained before intestinal transplant. The receptor source for this set is a human donor who received an intestinal transplant.

The chain combines TRBV19 with TRBJ1-5; 9 nucleotides align to TRBD1. Germline-derived CDR1 and CDR2 are LNHDA and SQIVND (reference sequence). The CDR3 has 12 residues. V lost 8 bases to trimming and J lost 6 bases; unmatched junction nucleotides: 2. The CDR3 nucleotides read TGTGCCAGTTCACAGGGGGCTCAGCCCCAGCATTTT. Translated, it gives CASSQGAQPQHF.

The rearrangement uses TRBV19 and TRBJ1-5; D remains unclear. Germline assignment: CDR1 LNHDA and CDR2 SQIVND (reference sequence). This CDR3 spans 15 amino acids. The V gene lost 9 bases and the J gene lost 2 bases, with 17 bases spanning the gap. This chain's CDR3 is CASTPFLGGNQPQHF. CDR3 DNA sequence: TGTGCCAGCACACCTTTTTTGGGTGGCAATCAGCCCCAGCATTTT. Variable domain in full (rest from reference TRBV19 and TRBJ1-5): DGGITQSPKYLFRKEGQNVTLSCEQNLNHDAMYWYRQDPGQGLRLIYYSQIVNDFQKGDIAEGYSVSREKKESFPLTVTSAQKNPTAFYLCASTPFLGGNQPQHFGDGTRLSIL.

The chain recombines TRBV27 with TRBJ1-2; a possible D gene is TRBD1 (6 bases). The CDR3 has 12 residues. Germline V gives CDR1 MNHEY, CDR2 SMNVEV (reference sequence). V was pared by 6 bases and J by 7 bases, with 12 bases between. CDR3 in amino acids: CASRQGLVGYTF. The DNA for the CDR3 is TGTGCCAGCAGGCAGGGGCTGGTTGGCTACACCTTC.

The CDR3 loop reads CSVRQGREGYGYTF. The CDR3 region has the DNA TGCAGCGTTAGACAGGGCCGGGAGGGGTATGGCTACACCTTC. J is TRBJ1-2 and V is TRBV29-1; TRBD1 matches 7 bases. CDR3 size: 14 residues. Germline V gene lookup returns CDR1 SQVTM and CDR2 ANQGSEA. V was clipped by 5 bases and J by 5 bases; unmatched bases: 11.

The J gene is TRBJ2-2, the V gene TRBV6-5; D call uncertain. This CDR3 is built from 12 residues. The germline V gene has CDR1 MNHEY and CDR2 SVGAGI. Trimming removed 2 bases at V and 11 bases at J, with 9 bases between. The CDR3 loop reads CASSYPGSELFF. Here the CDR3 DNA reads TGTGCCAGCAGTTACCCCGGTAGCGAGCTGTTTTTT.

V and J are TRBV14 and TRBJ1-3, with D uncertain. Germline V CDR1 and CDR2: SGHDN, FVKESK. This CDR3 has 15 residues. V lost 4 bases to trimming and J lost 0 bases, with 10 bases between them. The CDR3 nucleotides read TGTGCCAGCAGCCCAGGTTGGGGCTCTGGAAACACCATATATTTT. This sequence encodes CASSPGWGSGNTIYF.

CDR3 residues: CASSLGDRVDTEAFF. The DNA of the CDR3 is TGTGCCAGCAGCTTAGGGGACAGGGTGGACACTGAAGCTTTCTTT. This chain joins TRBV7-9 and TRBJ1-1, with 9 bases matching TRBD1. Germline CDR1 SEHNR, CDR2 FQNEAQ (reference sequence). CDR3 size: 15 residues. Germline trimming cut 1 base from V and 3 bases from J; bases unmatched to any gene: 3. Full variable domain (outside the CDR3, taken from reference TRBV7-9 and TRBJ1-1): DTGVSQNPRHKITKRGQNVTFRCDPISEHNRLYWYRQTLGQGPEFLTYFQNEAQLEKSRLLSDRFSAERPKGSFSTLEIQRTEQGDSAMYLCASSLGDRVDTEAFFGQGTRLTVV.

V gene TRBV7-6 combines with J gene TRBJ2-3; 11 bases align to TRBD2. The CDR3 length is 17 residues. Germline CDR1 SGHVS, CDR2 FNYEAQ. V dropped 4 bases and J dropped 5; count of bases not matched to a gene: 11. CDR3: CASSSTIAGGREDTQYF. CDR3 nucleotides: TGTGCCAGCAGCTCAACAATAGCGGGGGGGCGGGAAGATACGCAGTATTTT.

V and J are TRBV19 and TRBJ2-1; D unresolved. V lost 4 bases and J lost 6, with 10 bases in between. Germline CDR1 is LNHDA and CDR2 is SQIVND (reference sequence). This CDR3 spans 13 amino acids. The DNA for the CDR3 is TGTGCCAGTAGTAGGGCCCTGAGCAATGAGCAGTTCTTC. Translated: CASSRALSNEQFF.

This chain joins TRBV4-1 and TRBJ1-1; no reliable D call. Trimming stripped 4 bases from V and 1 base from J, with 16 bases between. CDR3 size: 16 residues. Germline V gives CDR1 MGHRA, CDR2 YSYEKL. The CDR3 sequence: CASSLALSQKNTEAFF. The CDR3 bases are TGCGCCAGCAGCCTAGCCCTTTCACAAAAGAACACTGAAGCTTTCTTT.

The chain employs TRBV19 and TRBJ1-1; D perhaps matches TRBD1 (5 bases). Trimming removed 2 bases from V and 1 base from J, with 8 bases in between. The CDR3 covers 14 residues. Germline lookup yields CDR1 LNHDA and CDR2 SQIVND (reference sequence). CDR3 protein: CASSILRGNTEAFF. For the CDR3, the DNA is TGTGCCAGTAGTATACTAAGGGGGAACACTGAAGCTTTCTTT.

The rearrangement uses TRBV19 and TRBJ1-5; possibly TRBD1 for D (5 bases). V was clipped by 3 bases and J by 4 bases, with 10 bases between them. Germline V gives CDR1 LNHDA, CDR2 SQIVND (reference sequence). This CDR3 is 14 amino acids long. Written as DNA, the CDR3 is TGTGCCAGTAGTATTGAACAGGAGAATCAGCCCCAGCATTTT. Its translation is CASSIEQENQPQHF.

The V call is TRBV10-3, the J call TRBJ2-5; 7 nucleotides agree with TRBD2. Germline V gene data show CDR1 as ENHRY and CDR2 as SYGVKD. The CDR3 loop spans 13 amino acids. J was trimmed by 3 bases and V by 5 bases; bases with no gene match: 3. The CDR3 reads CAISPGGKETQYF. The CDR3 region has the DNA TGTGCCATCAGTCCCGGGGGGAAAGAGACCCAGTACTTC.

The V call is TRBV19, the J call TRBJ2-1; 12 bases fit TRBD2. The CDR3 spans 15 residues. After removal of 8 bases from V and 8 bases from J, the junction contained 10 bases not matched to a gene. Germline V CDR1 and CDR2: LNHDA, SQIVND (reference sequence). The CDR3 bases are TGTGCCAGTGGGCCTAGCGGGGGGGCGGTGGATGAGCAGTTCTTC. Translation: CASGPSGGAVDEQFF.